The 26 T cell receptor beta chains in this list originate from one sample, sequenced in a study of Ad26.COV2.S vaccination and SARS-CoV-2 variants. Sequencing was performed with immunoSEQ multiplex PCR; in TCRdb, only in-frame clones are kept and a portion is missing. There are hundreds of thousands of clones in the sample; roughly 90% occur only once, and approximately 1.5% lies in the top ten. Treatment of the sample: around 19 received Ad26.COV2.S at low or high dose, single or two shots; 5 received placebo; per-sample allocation not given. Day 63 following the first vaccine or placebo injection was when the samples were taken. The specimen comprised peripheral blood, sampled in a trial of Ad26.COV2.S vaccine versus placebo. Every receptor here comes from a person between 18 and 59 years old who received the Ad26.COV2.S COVID-19 vaccine or a placebo.

The gene calls are TRBV3-1 (or the pseudogene TRBV3-2) and TRBJ2-3; D possibly corresponds to TRBD1 (5 bases). This CDR3 is 15 amino acids long. The germline V gene encodes CDR1 LGHDT and CDR2 YNNKEL (reference sequence). V was pared by 1 base and J by 0 bases, with 8 bases between. CDR3 nucleotide sequence: TGTGCCAGCAGCCAAGCAGGGTCCAGCACAGATACGCAGTATTTT. Translation gives CASSQAGSSTDTQYF.

The gene calls are TRBV24-1 and TRBJ2-7, with TRBD1 matching over 7 bases. The J segment lost 7 bases and the V segment lost 4 bases, leaving 21 bases of the junction unmatched. CDR1 and CDR2 (germline): KGHDR, SFDVKD. The CDR3 runs 18 residues. The CDR3 DNA sequence: TGTGCCACCAGTGACGGGACAGCCCTGCTACCTCCTGGCGGGGAGCAGTACTTC. Its protein is CATSDGTALLPPGGEQYF.

There are a few counts of this clone. This chain uses TRBV29-1 with TRBJ2-7; D is unclear. The CDR3 loop spans 13 amino acids. V was trimmed by 4 bases and J by 3 bases, leaving 13 bases between them. Germline CDR1 and CDR2: SQVTM and ANQGSEA. The CDR3 loop reads CSVGPDFGYEQYF. CDR3 DNA: TGCAGCGTTGGGCCAGACTTTGGCTACGAGCAGTACTTC.

The V gene is TRBV18, the J gene TRBJ1-1; 9 bases map to TRBD1. V lost 5 bases, J lost 5 bases, and 9 bases stayed unmatched. This CDR3 is built from 15 residues. Germline V gene lookup returns CDR1 KGHSH and CDR2 LQKENI. The CDR3 region has the DNA TGTGCCAGCTCAACCGAACAGGGGGCTGGAACTGAAGCTTTCTTT. Encoded protein: CASSTEQGAGTEAFF.

A few counts support this clone. The rearrangement uses TRBV29-1 and TRBJ2-7; TRBD2 agrees at 8 bases. The V and J ends lost 3 bases and 0 bases, in that order; junction bases with no gene match: 4. Looked up from germline, CDR1 is SQVTM and CDR2 is ANQGSEA. The CDR3 runs to 14 residues. CDR3 coding DNA: TGCAGCGTTGAGATACTAGCGGACTCCTACGAGCAGTACTTC. This codes for CSVEILADSYEQYF.

In DNA form, the CDR3 reads TGTGCCAGCAGCTTAGCTCGTTACAGTGGGGGGACAGATACGCAGTATTTT. This encodes CASSLARYSGGTDTQYF. V gene TRBV7-2 combines with J gene TRBJ2-3; TRBD2 is a possible D gene (6 bases). Trimming took 0 bases from V and 3 from J, leaving 16 bases between them. Germline lookup yields CDR1 SGHTA and CDR2 FQGNSA. This CDR3 spans 17 amino acids.

Concerning this clone itself: This same CDR3 is encoded by further DNA sequences in the sample. The CDR3 region is CAWSVGGYEQYF. CDR3 nucleotide sequence: TGTGCCTGGAGTGTCGGAGGTTACGAGCAGTACTTC. The chain is built from TRBV30 and TRBJ2-7; D is perhaps TRBD2 (5 bases). Deletions cut 0 bases from V and 4 bases from J, with 7 bases between. The germline CDR1 and CDR2 sequences are GTSNPN and SVGIG (reference sequence). The length of the CDR3 is 12 residues.

The chain uses TRBV4-2 and TRBJ2-7; tentatively, D is TRBD1 (6 bases). Germline V gene data show CDR1 as LGHNA and CDR2 as YNFKEQ. Trimming stripped 0 bases from V and 4 bases from J, with 19 bases between. The CDR3 has 17 residues. CDR3 residues: CASSQDASGTNPYEQYF. CDR3 DNA: TGTGCCAGCAGCCAAGATGCCTCCGGGACAAACCCTTACGAGCAGTACTTC.

V is TRBV7-3 and J is TRBJ1-1, with 9 bases identical to TRBD1. This CDR3 contains 14 residues. Germline V lookup: CDR1 SGHTA, CDR2 FQGTGA. V trimming: 5 bases; J trimming: 4 bases; junction bases outside the gene matches: 5. In nucleotides, the CDR3 is TGTGCCAGCAGCCGGACAGGGGTGGTCACTGAAGCTTTCTTT. Its translation is CASSRTGVVTEAFF. Together with reference TRBV7-3 and TRBJ1-1, the CDR3 gives the full variable domain: GAGVSQTPSNKVTEKGKYVELRCDPISGHTALYWYRQSLGQGPEFLIYFQGTGAADDSGLPNDRFFAVRPEGSVSTLKIQRTERGDSAVYLCASSRTGVVTEAFFGQGTRLTVV.

The CDR3 spells CAWSVLEGNQPQHF. DNA of the CDR3: TGTGCCTGGAGTGTACTGGAGGGCAATCAGCCCCAGCATTTT. This chain connects TRBV30 to TRBJ1-5; D remains unclear. The CDR3 spans 14 residues. Trimming took off 0 bases at V and 2 bases at J, with 8 bases between the two ends. Per germline, CDR1 GTSNPN and CDR2 SVGIG (reference sequence).

The CDR3 loop reads CASTTSGGKGNSPLHF. The CDR3 DNA follows: TGTGCCAGCACTACATCAGGGGGGAAGGGTAATTCACCCCTCCACTTT. The chain joins TRBV7-9 to TRBJ1-6; 7 nucleotides line up with TRBD1. The trim removed 7 bases at V and 6 bases at J, leaving 12 bases unmatched. The CDR3 runs 16 residues. Germline V gene sequence: CDR1 SEHNR, CDR2 FQNEAQ (reference sequence).

The chain couples TRBV27 to TRBJ2-7; no reliable D call. The germline V and J ends were trimmed by 6 bases and 6 bases, with 18 bases remaining between them. CDR1 is MNHEY, CDR2 SMNVEV, per germline (reference sequence). There are 14 residues in the CDR3. Here the CDR3 reads CASSPTFQSSEQYF. The CDR3 DNA follows: TGTGCCAGCAGCCCGACTTTCCAGTCTTCCGAGCAGTACTTC.

A remark on this clone: Other DNA sequences in the same sample also yield this CDR3. The rearrangement links TRBV30 to TRBJ1-5; D is unclear. The CDR3 length is 13 residues. The ends were cut back, 0 bases at V and 0 bases at J, with 3 bases in the middle. CDR1 and CDR2 (germline): GTSNPN, SVGIG (reference sequence). The CDR3 region has the DNA TGTGCCTGGAGTGTCCGTAGCAATCAGCCCCAGCATTTT. Its translation: CAWSVRSNQPQHF.

This clone has a single count. This chain joins TRBV30 and TRBJ1-2, with a tentative D call TRBD1 (6 bases). Looked up from germline, CDR1 is GTSNPN and CDR2 is SVGIG (reference sequence). V was cut by 0 bases and J by 6 bases, with 17 bases left in between. CDR3 length: 15 amino acids. CDR3: CAWSVKQGSGDGYTF. DNA of the CDR3: TGTGCCTGGAGTGTTAAACAGGGCTCAGGAGATGGCTACACCTTC. The full variable domain, with the rest looked up from reference TRBV30 and TRBJ1-2, is SQTIHQWPATLVQPVGSPLSLECTVEGTSNPNLYWYRQAAGRGLQLLFYSVGIGQISSEVPQNLSASRPQDRQFILSSKKLLLSDSGFYLCAWSVKQGSGDGYTFGSGTRLTVV.

With respect to this clone: The sample holds other DNA sequences that translate to the same CDR3. The chain is built from TRBV10-3 and TRBJ1-5, with D tentatively TRBD1 (5 bases). Per germline, CDR1 ENHRY and CDR2 SYGVKD. The germline V and J ends were trimmed by 3 bases and 2 bases, with 5 bases remaining between them. This CDR3 contains 13 residues. CDR3: CAISDRGNQPQHF. The CDR3 region has the DNA TGTGCCATCAGTGACAGGGGCAATCAGCCCCAGCATTTT.

This chain uses TRBV27 with TRBJ2-7, with 9 positions matching TRBD1. CDR3 size: 16 residues. V gave up 6 bases and J gave up 2 bases; unmatched junction bases: 11. Looked up from germline, CDR1 is MNHEY and CDR2 is SMNVEV (reference sequence). This CDR3 is CASRSAGTGLTYEQYF. CDR3 DNA: TGTGCCAGCAGATCCGCCGGGACAGGGCTTACCTACGAGCAGTACTTC.

This clone showed up just a few times. The chain joins TRBV6-2 or TRBV6-3 to TRBJ2-7; 9 bases line up with TRBD1. CDR1 and CDR2 (germline): MNHEY, SVGEGT. Losses at the gene ends were 2 bases for V and 3 bases for J; bases not matched to a gene: 5. The CDR3 length is 15 residues. The DNA of the CDR3 is TGTGCCAGCAGTTACACCGAGACAGGGGGCTACGAGCAGTACTTC. Protein sequence: CASSYTETGGYEQYF.

The CDR3 sequence: CASSEGQGGLSLAFF. The CDR3 DNA reads as TGCGCCAGCAGCGAGGGACAGGGTGGTCTCTCGCTAGCTTTCTTT. This rearrangement joins TRBV5-1 to TRBJ1-1, with TRBD1 matching 9 bases. The length of the CDR3 is 15 residues. Trimming took 4 bases from V and 10 from J; bases not matched to a gene: 14. Looked up from germline, CDR1 is SGHRS and CDR2 is YFSETQ. Looking up the rest from reference TRBV5-1 and TRBJ1-1 gives the full variable domain: KAGVTQTPRYLIKTRGQQVTLSCSPISGHRSVSWYQQTPGQGLQFLFEYFSETQRNKGNFPGRFSGRQFSNSRSEMNVSTLELGDSALYLCASSEGQGGLSLAFFGQGTRLTVV.

The rearrangement links TRBV18 to TRBJ1-6; no clear D gene. The CDR3 has 14 residues. V was cut by 0 bases and J by 14 bases, with 14 bases left in between. Germline V lookup: CDR1 KGHSH, CDR2 LQKENI. CDR3 sequence (DNA): TGTGCCAGCTCACCACCGGCCGGTTCAACTACCCTCCACTTT. Its protein product is CASSPPAGSTTLHF.

V is TRBV5-1 and J is TRBJ1-1, with TRBD1 identical over 7 bases. The V gene's germline CDR1 is SGHRS and CDR2 YFSETQ. Germline trimming cut 2 bases from V and 5 bases from J; bases unmatched to any gene: 9. The CDR3 covers 15 residues. In DNA form, the CDR3 reads TGCGCCAGCAGCTTTCGGACAGGCCAGGGGACTGAAGCTTTCTTT. Translating gives CASSFRTGQGTEAFF.

This rearrangement joins TRBV29-1 to TRBJ2-5, with D possibly called TRBD1 or TRBD2 (5 bases each). Germline-derived CDR1 and CDR2 are SQVTM and ANQGSEA. This CDR3 has 13 amino acids. Trimming shortened V by 4 bases and J by 2 bases, and 11 bases separated the two germline ends. The CDR3 is CSVARGGQETQYF. CDR3 DNA sequence: TGCAGCGTTGCCCGGGGCGGACAAGAGACCCAGTACTTC.

CDR3: CASSEAVGPISQFF. The CDR3 nucleotides read TGTGCCAGCAGCGAGGCAGTTGGGCCTATTTCGCAGTTCTTC. The chain carries TRBV7-2 and TRBJ2-1; D not resolved. V gave up 5 bases and J gave up 12 bases, with 20 bases separating them. CDR3 length equals 14 residues. CDR1 SGHTA and CDR2 FQGNSA come from the germline V gene.

The chain combines TRBV10-3 with TRBJ2-1, with 8 nucleotides matching TRBD1. CDR1 is ENHRY, CDR2 SYGVKD, per germline. The CDR3 is 14 amino acids. The V and J ends lost 7 bases and 4 bases, in that order; junction bases with no gene match: 6. The CDR3 nucleotides read TGTGCCATCACCCCCGGACAGGGATACAATGAGCAGTTCTTC. This gives the protein CAITPGQGYNEQFF.

The chain combines TRBV18 with TRBJ2-7; 9 bases agree with TRBD1. The CDR3 is made up of 16 amino acids. CDR1 and CDR2 (germline): KGHSH, LQKENI. Trimming cost V 3 bases and J 3 bases; bases outside gene matches: 9. In DNA form, the CDR3 reads TGTGCCAGCTCACCCTGGGGGGGACAGGGAAGCTACGAGCAGTACTTC. This sequence encodes CASSPWGGQGSYEQYF.

The chain is built from TRBV10-2 and TRBJ2-3; D is undetermined. The CDR3 contains 12 residues. Germline CDR1 WSHSY, CDR2 SAAADI. Trimming stripped 2 bases from V and 7 bases from J, with 7 bases between. CDR3 sequence: CASSELTYTQYF. The CDR3 DNA is TGCGCCAGCAGTGAGCTGACTTATACGCAGTATTTT.

J is TRBJ2-5 and V is TRBV5-8; 12 bases are shared with TRBD2. V lost 0 bases, J lost 3 bases, and 6 bases stayed unmatched. CDR1 and CDR2 from the germline V gene are SGHTS and YDEGEE. This CDR3 has 17 residues. This chain's CDR3 is CASSLGLAGEGEETQYF. In DNA form, the CDR3 reads TGTGCCAGCAGCTTGGGACTAGCGGGAGAAGGGGAAGAGACCCAGTACTTC.